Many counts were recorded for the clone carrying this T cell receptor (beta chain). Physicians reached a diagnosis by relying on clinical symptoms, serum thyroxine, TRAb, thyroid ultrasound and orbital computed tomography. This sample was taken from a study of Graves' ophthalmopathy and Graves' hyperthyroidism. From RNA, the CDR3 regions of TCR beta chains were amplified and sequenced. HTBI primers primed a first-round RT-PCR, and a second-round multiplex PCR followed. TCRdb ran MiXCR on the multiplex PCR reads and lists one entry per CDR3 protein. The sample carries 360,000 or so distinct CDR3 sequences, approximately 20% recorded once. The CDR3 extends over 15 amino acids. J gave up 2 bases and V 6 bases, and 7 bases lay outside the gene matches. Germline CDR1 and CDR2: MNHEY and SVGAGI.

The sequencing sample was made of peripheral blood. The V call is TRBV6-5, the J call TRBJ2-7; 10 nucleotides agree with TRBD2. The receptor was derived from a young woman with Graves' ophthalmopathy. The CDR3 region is CASSRTSGTPYEQYF. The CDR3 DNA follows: TGTGCCAGCAGCCGAACTAGCGGGACCCCCTACGAGCAGTACTTC.